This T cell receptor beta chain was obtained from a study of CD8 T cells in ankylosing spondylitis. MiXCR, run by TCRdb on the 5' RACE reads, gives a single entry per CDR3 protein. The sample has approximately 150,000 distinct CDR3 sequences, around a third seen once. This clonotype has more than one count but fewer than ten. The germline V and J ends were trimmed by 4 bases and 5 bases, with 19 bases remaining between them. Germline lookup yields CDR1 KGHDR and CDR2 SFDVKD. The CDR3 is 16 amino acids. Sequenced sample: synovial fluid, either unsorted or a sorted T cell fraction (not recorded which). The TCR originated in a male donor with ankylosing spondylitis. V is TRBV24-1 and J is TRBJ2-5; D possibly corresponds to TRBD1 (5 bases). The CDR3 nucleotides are TGTGCCACCAGTGACCTTACAGGTCCCGGAGATGAGACCCAGTACTTC. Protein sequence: CATSDLTGPGDETQYF.